This T cell receptor beta chain was sequenced during a study of blood T cells in healthy people across ages. On the study more broadly: Template-switching capture recovered about one barcoded beta molecule per two T cells. Study conclusions and caveats: Per million T cells, the diversity of TCR beta decreased roughly linearly as age advanced.

Drawn from each donor were about 9 milliliters of peripheral blood. Per sample, extraction of total RNA gave at least 6 micrograms in every case. Turning to this clonotype: Its matching antigen is unknown.

A sample-barcoded 5' primer and a J-beta primer mix were used in a second PCR of about 7 to 12 cycles. TCRdb recomputed calls from the 5' RACE reads with MiXCR, one row per CDR3 protein. The sample lists 780,000 or so distinct CDR3 sequences; less than 70% were seen once. With V trimmed by 5 bases and J by 2 bases, 5 bases remained unmatched. CDR3 length equals 14 residues. Per the germline V gene, CDR1 is WSHSY and CDR2 is SAAADI. This TCR derives from a man older than 75 in good health. Sequencing was carried out using blood. V usage is TRBV10-2 and J usage is TRBJ1-1; 7 bases agree with TRBD1. The CDR3 loop reads CASSTGVINTEAFF. In DNA form, the CDR3 reads TGCGCCAGCAGTACAGGGGTCATCAACACTGAAGCTTTCTTT.